What follows are 4 T cell receptor beta chains derived from one specimen sequenced in a study of OX40 agonist ivuxolimab in advanced cancers. Library method: the immunoSEQ multiplex PCR assay. As stored in TCRdb, this immuneACCESS dataset retains in-frame rearrangements with V and J assigned. A fraction of the clones does not appear; measured against another copy, unresolved V genes explain less than half of the discrepancy, and the remainder lacks a known reason. The sample table shows tens of thousands of clones, and 80% to 90% are seen once. The ten largest clonotypes hold 2.8% of the sample. The material was CD4+ or CD8+ T cells sorted from blood, obtained in a trial of the OX40 agonist ivuxolimab. All receptors come from an adult with an advanced solid tumor such as melanoma, head and neck, liver or kidney cancer.

This chain links TRBV30 with TRBJ1-1; D is unclear. The CDR3 spans 13 residues. CDR1 is GTSNPN and CDR2 is SVGIG in the germline V gene (reference sequence). The V and J ends lost 4 bases and 0 bases respectively, with 9 bases between them. The CDR3 protein is CAWNPGMNTEAFF. CDR3 DNA sequence: TGTGCCTGGAACCCAGGCATGAACACTGAAGCTTTCTTT.

The V and J genes are TRBV7-9 and TRBJ1-3; the D is unclear. Germline loops: CDR1 SEHNR, CDR2 FQNEAQ (reference sequence). V lost 1 base to trimming and J lost 0 bases, with 13 bases between them. The CDR3 contains 17 residues. The CDR3 here is CASSLGFKYISGNTIYF. CDR3 DNA sequence: TGTGCCAGCAGCTTAGGTTTTAAGTACATCTCTGGAAACACCATATATTTT.

The V and J genes are TRBV6-5 and TRBJ2-7; either TRBD1 or TRBD2 may supply D (5 bases each). Per the germline V gene, CDR1 is MNHEY and CDR2 is SVGAGI. The germline V and J ends were trimmed by 8 bases and 1 base, with 15 bases remaining between them. The CDR3 extends over 14 amino acids. This chain's CDR3 is CASRYGTASYEQYF. The DNA of the CDR3 is TGTGCCAGCCGATACGGGACGGCTTCCTACGAGCAGTACTTC.

The chain combines TRBV6-1 with TRBJ2-7, with TRBD1 matching over 7 bases. Germline V lookup: CDR1 MNHNS, CDR2 SASEGT. The CDR3 is 14 amino acids. Unmatched junction bases numbered 6, after V lost 5 bases and J lost 2 bases. In DNA, the CDR3 is TGTGCCAGCAGTATACGGACAGGAACCTACGAGCAGTACTTC. It encodes CASSIRTGTYEQYF.